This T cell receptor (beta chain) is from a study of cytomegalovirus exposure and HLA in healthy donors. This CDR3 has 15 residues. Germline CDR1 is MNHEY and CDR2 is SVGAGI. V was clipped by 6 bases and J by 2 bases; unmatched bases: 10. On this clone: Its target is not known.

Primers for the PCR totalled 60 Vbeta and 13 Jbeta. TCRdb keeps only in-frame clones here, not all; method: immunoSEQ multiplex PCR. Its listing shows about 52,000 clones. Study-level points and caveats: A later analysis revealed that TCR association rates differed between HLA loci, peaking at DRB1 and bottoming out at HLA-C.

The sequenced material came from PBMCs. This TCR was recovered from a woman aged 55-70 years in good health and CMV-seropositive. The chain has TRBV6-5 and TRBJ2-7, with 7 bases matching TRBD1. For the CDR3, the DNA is TGTGCCAGCAGCATCGGGACAGCCCGCGCCTACGAGCAGTACTTC. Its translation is CASSIGTARAYEQYF.